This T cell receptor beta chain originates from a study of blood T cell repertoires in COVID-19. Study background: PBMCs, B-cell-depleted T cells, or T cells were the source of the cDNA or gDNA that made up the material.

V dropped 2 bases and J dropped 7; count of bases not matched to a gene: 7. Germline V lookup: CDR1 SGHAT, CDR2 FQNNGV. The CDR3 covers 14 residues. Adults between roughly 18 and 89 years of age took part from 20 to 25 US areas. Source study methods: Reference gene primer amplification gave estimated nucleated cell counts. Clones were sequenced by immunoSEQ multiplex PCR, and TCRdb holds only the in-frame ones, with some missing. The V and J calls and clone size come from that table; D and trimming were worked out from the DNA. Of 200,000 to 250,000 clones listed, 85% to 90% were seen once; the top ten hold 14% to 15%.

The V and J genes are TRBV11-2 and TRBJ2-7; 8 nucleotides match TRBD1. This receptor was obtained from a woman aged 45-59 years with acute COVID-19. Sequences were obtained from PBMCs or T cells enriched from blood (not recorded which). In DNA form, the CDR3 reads TGTGCCAGCAGCTTATCTCAGGGGGCGAGAGAGCAGTACTTC. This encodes CASSLSQGAREQYF.